This TCR beta chain was captured by sequencing in a study of blood T cell repertoires in COVID-19. Study-wide context: Donors of Cohort 3 who recovered were those that had two negative PCRs, clearance, or symptom resolution.

The CDR3 extends over 15 amino acids. CDR1 and CDR2 (germline): SGHNT, YENEEA. V lost 1 base, J lost 0 bases, and 7 bases lay in between. Only in-frame clones appear in the TCRdb table, and some are missing; sequencing was by immunoSEQ multiplex PCR. This sample has fewer than 200,000 clones, with around three quarters found just once. Material: PBMCs or T cells enriched from blood (not recorded which). The V and J genes are TRBV11-3 and TRBJ1-3; D call uncertain. The sequence was obtained from a woman in her seventies in a cohort exposed to, infected with or recovered from COVID-19 (not recorded which). CDR3 protein: CASSLGISSGNTIYF. CDR3 coding DNA: TGTGCCAGCAGCTTAGGTATCAGCTCTGGAAACACCATATATTTT.